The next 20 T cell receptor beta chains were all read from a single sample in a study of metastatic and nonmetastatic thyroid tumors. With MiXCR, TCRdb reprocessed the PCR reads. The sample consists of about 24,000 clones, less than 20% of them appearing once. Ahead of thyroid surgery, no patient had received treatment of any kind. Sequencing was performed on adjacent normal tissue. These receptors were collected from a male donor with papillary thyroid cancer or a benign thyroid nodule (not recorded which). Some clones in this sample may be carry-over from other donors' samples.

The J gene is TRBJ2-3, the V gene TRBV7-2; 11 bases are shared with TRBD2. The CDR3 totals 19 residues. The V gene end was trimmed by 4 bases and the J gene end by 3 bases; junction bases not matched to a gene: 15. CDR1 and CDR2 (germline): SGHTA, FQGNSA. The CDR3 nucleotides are TGTGCCAGCAGCTACGACGGACTAGCGGGCTCACAAGGTACAGATACGCAGTATTTT. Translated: CASSYDGLAGSQGTDTQYF.

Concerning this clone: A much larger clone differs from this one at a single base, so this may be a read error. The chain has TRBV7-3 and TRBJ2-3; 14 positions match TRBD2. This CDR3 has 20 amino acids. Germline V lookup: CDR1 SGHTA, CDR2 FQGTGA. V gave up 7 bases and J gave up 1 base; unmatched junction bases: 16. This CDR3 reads CASIHPLRLAGGSRTDTQYF. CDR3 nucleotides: TGTGCCAGCATACATCCCCTGCGACTAGCGGGGGGGAGTCGCACAGATACGCAGTATTTT.

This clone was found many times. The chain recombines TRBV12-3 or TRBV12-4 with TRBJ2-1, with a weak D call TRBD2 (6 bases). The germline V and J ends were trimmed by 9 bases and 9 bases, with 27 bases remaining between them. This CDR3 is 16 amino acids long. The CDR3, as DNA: TGTGCCAGTATTCCGGGGTGGGACTCCCGGGGTGGTGAGCAGTTCTTC. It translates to CASIPGWDSRGGEQFF.

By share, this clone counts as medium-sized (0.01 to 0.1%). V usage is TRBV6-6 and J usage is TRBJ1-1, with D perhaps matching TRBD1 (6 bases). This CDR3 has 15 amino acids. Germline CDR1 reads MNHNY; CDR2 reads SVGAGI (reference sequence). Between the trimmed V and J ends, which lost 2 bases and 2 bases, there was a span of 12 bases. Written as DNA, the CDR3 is TGTGCCAGCAGTTACCTAGGACAGTTAAACACTGAAGCTTTCTTT. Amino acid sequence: CASSYLGQLNTEAFF.

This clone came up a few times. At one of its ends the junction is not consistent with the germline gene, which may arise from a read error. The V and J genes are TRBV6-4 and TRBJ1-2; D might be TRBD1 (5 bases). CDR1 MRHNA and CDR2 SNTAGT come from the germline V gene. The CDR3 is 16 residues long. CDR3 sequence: CASSEGGGRGNYSYTF. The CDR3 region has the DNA TGTGCCAGCAGTGAAGGAGGAGGGCGGGGGAACTATAGCTACACCTTC.

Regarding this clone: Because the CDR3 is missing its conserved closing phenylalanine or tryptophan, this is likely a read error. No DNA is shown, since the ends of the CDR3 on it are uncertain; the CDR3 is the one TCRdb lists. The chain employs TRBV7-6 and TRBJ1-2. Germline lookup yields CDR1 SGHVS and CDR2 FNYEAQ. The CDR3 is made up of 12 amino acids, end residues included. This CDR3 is CASSSTSGRKTL.

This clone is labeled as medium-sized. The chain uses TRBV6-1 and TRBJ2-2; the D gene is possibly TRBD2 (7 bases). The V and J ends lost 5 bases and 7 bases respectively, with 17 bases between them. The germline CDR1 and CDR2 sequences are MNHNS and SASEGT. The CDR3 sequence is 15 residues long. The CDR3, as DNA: TGTGCCAGCAGTTCCCACCCTAGGGGGGGCGGGGAGCTGTTTTTT. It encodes CASSSHPRGGGELFF.

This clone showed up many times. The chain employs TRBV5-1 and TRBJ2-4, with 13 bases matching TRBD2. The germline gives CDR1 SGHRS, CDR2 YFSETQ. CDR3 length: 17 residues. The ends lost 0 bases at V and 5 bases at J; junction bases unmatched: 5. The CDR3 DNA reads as TGCGCCAGCAGCTTGGCTACTAGCGGGGGGGAGGAAAACATTCAGTACTTC. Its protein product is CASSLATSGGEENIQYF.

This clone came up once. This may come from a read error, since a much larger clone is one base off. The CDR3 loop reads CLTREGPKDTQYF. Written as DNA, the CDR3 is TGTTTAACACGCGAAGGGCCGAAAGATACGCAGTATTTT. V and J are TRBV5-4 and TRBJ2-3; no reliable D call. The CDR3 consists of 13 residues. Germline V lookup: CDR1 SGHNT, CDR2 YYREEE (reference sequence).

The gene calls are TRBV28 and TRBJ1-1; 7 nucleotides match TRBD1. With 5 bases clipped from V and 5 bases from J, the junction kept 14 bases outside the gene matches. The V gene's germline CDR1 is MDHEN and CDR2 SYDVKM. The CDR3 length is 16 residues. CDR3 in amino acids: CASSPDPTGIGTEAFF. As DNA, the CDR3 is TGTGCCAGCAGTCCCGATCCGACAGGGATTGGGACTGAAGCTTTCTTT.

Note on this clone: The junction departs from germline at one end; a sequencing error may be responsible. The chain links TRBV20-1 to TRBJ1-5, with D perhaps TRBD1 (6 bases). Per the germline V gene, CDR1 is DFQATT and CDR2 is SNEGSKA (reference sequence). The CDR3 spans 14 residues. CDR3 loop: CSAITQGWDQPQHF. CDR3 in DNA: TGCAGTGCTATAACGCAGGGGTGGGATCAGCCTCAGCATTTT.

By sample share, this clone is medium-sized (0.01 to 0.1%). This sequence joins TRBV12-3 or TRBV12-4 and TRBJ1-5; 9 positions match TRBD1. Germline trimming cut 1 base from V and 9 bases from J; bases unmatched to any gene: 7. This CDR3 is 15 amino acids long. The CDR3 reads CASSLGTGESLPQHF. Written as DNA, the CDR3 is TGTGCCAGCAGTTTAGGGACAGGGGAGTCTTTGCCCCAGCATTTT.

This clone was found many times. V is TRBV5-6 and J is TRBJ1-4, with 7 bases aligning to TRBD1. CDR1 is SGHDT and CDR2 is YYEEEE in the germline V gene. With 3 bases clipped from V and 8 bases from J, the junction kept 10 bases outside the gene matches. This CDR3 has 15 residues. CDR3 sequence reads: CASSWTTGSKEKLFF. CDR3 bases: TGTGCCAGCAGCTGGACGACAGGGTCAAAAGAAAAACTGTTTTTT.

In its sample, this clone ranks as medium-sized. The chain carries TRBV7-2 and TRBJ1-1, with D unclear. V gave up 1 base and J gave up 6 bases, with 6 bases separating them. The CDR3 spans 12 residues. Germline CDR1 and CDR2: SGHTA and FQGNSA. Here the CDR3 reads CASSLGGAEAFF. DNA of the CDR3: TGTGCCAGCAGCTTAGGTGGGGCTGAAGCTTTCTTT.

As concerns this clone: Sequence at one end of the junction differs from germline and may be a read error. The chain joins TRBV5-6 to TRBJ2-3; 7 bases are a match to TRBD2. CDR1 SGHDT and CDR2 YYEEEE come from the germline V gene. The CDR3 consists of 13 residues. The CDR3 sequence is CARSLGGVGTQYF. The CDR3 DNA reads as TGTGCCAGAAGCTTGGGAGGGGTGGGCACGCAGTATTTT.

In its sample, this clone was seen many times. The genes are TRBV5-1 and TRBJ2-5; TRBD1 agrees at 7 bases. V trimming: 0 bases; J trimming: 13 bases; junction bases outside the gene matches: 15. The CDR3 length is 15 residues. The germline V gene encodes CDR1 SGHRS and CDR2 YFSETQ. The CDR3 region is CASSLVDWTGAVLYF. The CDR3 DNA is TGCGCCAGCAGCTTGGTTGATTGGACAGGCGCCGTCTTGTACTTC.

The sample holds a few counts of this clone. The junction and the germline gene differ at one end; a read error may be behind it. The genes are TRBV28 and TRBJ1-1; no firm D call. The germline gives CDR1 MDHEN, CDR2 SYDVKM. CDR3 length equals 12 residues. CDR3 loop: CASSSVDTEASF. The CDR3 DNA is TGTGCCAGCAGTTCGGTCGACACTGAAGCTTCCTTT.

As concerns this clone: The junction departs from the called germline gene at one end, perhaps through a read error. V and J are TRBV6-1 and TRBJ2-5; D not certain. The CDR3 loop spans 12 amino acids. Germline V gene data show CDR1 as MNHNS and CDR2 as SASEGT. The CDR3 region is CAGSEQTETQYF. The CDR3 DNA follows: TGTGCCGGCAGTGAGCAAACAGAGACCCAGTACTTC.

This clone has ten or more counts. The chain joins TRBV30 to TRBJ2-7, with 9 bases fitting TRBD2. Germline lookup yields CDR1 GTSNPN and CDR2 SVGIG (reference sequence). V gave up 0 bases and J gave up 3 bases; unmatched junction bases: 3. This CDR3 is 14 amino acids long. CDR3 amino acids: CAWSVMTSGYEQYV. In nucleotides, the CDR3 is TGTGCCTGGAGTGTAATGACTAGCGGCTACGAGCAGTACGTC.

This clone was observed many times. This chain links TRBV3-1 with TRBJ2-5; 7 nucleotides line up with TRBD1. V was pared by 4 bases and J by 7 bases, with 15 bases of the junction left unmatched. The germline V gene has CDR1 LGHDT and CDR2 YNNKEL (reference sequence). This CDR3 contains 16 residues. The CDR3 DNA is TGTGCCAGCAGCCCCCTCCGGCGGACAGGAGGCGCGACCCAGTACTTC. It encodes CASSPLRRTGGATQYF.